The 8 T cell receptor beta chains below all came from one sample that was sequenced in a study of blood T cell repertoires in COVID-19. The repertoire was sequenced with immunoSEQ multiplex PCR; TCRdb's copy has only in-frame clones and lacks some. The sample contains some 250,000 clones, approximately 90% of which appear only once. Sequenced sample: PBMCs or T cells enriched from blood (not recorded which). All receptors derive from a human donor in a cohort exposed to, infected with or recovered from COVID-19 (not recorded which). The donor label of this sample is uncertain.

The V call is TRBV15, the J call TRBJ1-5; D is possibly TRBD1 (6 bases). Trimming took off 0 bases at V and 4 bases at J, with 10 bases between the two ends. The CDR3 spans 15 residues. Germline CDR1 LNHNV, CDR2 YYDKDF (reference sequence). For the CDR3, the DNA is TGTGCCACCAGCAGAGATCGGCAGGGGAATCAGCCCCAGCATTTT. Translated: CATSRDRQGNQPQHF.

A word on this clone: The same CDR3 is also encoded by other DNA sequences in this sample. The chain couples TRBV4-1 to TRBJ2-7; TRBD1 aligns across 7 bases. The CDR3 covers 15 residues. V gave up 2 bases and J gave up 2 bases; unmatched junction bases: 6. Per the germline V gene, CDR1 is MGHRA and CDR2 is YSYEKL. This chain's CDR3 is CASSQPLQGTYEQYF. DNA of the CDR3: TGCGCCAGCAGCCAACCTTTACAGGGGACCTACGAGCAGTACTTC.

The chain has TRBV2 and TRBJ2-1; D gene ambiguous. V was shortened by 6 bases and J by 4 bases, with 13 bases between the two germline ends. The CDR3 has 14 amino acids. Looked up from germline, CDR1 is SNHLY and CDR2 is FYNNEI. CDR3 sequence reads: CASRLGPSYNEQFF. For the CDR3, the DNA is TGTGCCAGCAGGTTGGGCCCTTCTTACAATGAGCAGTTCTTC. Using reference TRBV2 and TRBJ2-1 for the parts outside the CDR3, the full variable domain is EPEVTQTPSHQVTQMGQEVILRCVPISNHLYFYWYRQILGQKVEFLVSFYNNEISEKSEIFDDQFSVERPDGSNFTLKIRSTKLEDSAMYFCASRLGPSYNEQFFGPGTRLTVL.

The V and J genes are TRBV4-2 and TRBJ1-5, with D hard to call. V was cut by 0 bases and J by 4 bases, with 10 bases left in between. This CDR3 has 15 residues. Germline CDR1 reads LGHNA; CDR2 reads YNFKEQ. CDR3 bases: TGTGCCAGCAGCCAAGAACCGGACTCTAATCAGCCCCAGCATTTT. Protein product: CASSQEPDSNQPQHF.

The DNA of the CDR3 is TGTGCCAGCAGTTCGAAGGACAGGCCAATAGTCACAGATACGCAGTATTTT. It codes for CASSSKDRPIVTDTQYF. The chain is built from TRBV27 and TRBJ2-3, with 7 bases that match TRBD1. Trimming took 4 bases from V and 2 from J; bases not matched to a gene: 12. The CDR3 is made up of 17 amino acids. Germline loops: CDR1 MNHEY, CDR2 SMNVEV (reference sequence).

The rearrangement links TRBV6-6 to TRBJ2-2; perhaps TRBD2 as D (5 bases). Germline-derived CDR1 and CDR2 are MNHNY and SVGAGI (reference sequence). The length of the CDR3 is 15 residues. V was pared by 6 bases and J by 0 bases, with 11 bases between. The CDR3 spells CASRVRGANTGELFF. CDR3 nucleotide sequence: TGTGCCAGCAGGGTCCGGGGAGCGAACACCGGGGAGCTGTTTTTT.

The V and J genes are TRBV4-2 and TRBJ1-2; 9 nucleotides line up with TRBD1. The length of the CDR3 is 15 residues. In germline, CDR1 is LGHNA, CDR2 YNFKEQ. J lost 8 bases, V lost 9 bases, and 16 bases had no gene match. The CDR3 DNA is TGTGCCAGTCGGACAGGGGCTCGGGTGTCGGGCGGCTACACCTTC. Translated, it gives CASRTGARVSGGYTF.

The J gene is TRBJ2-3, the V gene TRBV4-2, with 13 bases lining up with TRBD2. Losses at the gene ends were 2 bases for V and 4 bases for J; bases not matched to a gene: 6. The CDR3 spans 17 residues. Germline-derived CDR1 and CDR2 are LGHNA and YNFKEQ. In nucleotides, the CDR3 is TGTGCCAGCAGCCAAAACCCGACTAGCGGGGGGTCAGATACGCAGTATTTT. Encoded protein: CASSQNPTSGGSDTQYF.